Each of the 2 T cell receptor beta chains below was sequenced from the same sample in a study of blood T cell repertoires in COVID-19. Measured with immunoSEQ multiplex PCR; TCRdb has only the in-frame clones, and not every one. The sample carries about 210,000 clones, around 84% recorded once. What was sequenced was peripheral blood. The source is a man in his 60s with acute or convalescent COVID-19.

The chain combines TRBV7-3 with TRBJ2-3; the match to TRBD2 covers 8 bases. The germline CDR1 and CDR2 sequences are SGHTA and FQGTGA. V gave up 5 bases and J gave up 7 bases; unmatched junction bases: 11. The CDR3 is made up of 15 amino acids. The CDR3 coding sequence is TGTGCCAGCAGCCGCCGGGGGGGGCGCGCCCATACGCAGTATTTT. Its protein is CASSRRGGRAHTQYF.

The chain couples TRBV12-3 or TRBV12-4 to TRBJ1-1; possible D gene TRBD1, 5 bases. This CDR3 region has 13 residues. The V end lost 10 bases, the J end lost 1 base, and 13 bases lay between the germline ends. The chain's CDR3 is CATNLGRNTEAFF. The CDR3 DNA reads TGTGCCACAAATTTGGGGCGGAACACTGAAGCTTTCTTT.